Each of the 31 T cell receptor beta chains below was sequenced from the same sample in a study of blood T cell repertoires in COVID-19. Sequencing was performed with immunoSEQ multiplex PCR; in TCRdb, only in-frame clones are kept and a portion is missing. The profile shows fewer than 400,000 clones, 85% to 90% of them singletons. The specimen sequenced was PBMCs or T cells enriched from blood (not recorded which). The source is a woman between 50 and 59 years old who had recovered from COVID-19.

The chain carries TRBV28 and TRBJ2-3; the match to TRBD2 covers 8 bases. The germline V gene has CDR1 MDHEN and CDR2 SYDVKM. The CDR3 contains 14 residues. The ends lost 7 bases at V and 0 bases at J; junction bases unmatched: 3. The CDR3 here is CASITGGSTDTQYF. The CDR3 coding sequence is TGTGCCAGCATAACGGGGGGGAGCACAGATACGCAGTATTTT.

The gene calls are TRBV9 and TRBJ2-1, with a tentative D call TRBD2 (6 bases). From germline, CDR1 is SGDLS and CDR2 YYNGEE. The CDR3 has 16 amino acids. Trimming shortened V by 2 bases and J by 8 bases, and 20 bases separated the two germline ends. The CDR3 DNA reads as TGTGCCAGCAGCGTCGAGGTGGCGGGACGTGGCGATGAGCAGTTCTTC. Translated: CASSVEVAGRGDEQFF.

The CDR3 DNA reads as TGTGCCAGCAGTTTATACAGTAAAGAGTCAAACTTCTTT. This translates into CASSLYSKESNFF. J is TRBJ1-1 and V is TRBV13; D remains unclear. Per the germline V gene, CDR1 is PRHDT and CDR2 is FYEKMQ (reference sequence). The ends were cut back, 6 bases at V and 14 bases at J, with 22 bases in the middle. This CDR3 comprises 13 residues. The full variable domain, with the rest looked up from reference TRBV13 and TRBJ1-1, is AAGVIQSPRHLIKEKRETATLKCYPIPRHDTVYWYQQGPGQDPQFLISFYEKMQSDKGSIPDRFSAQQFSDYHSELNMSSLELGDSALYFCASSLYSKESNFFGQGTRLTVV.

This clone was found once. The CDR3 loop reads CASSLSWGLDNSPLHF. The CDR3, as DNA: TGTGCCAGCAGCTTATCCTGGGGGCTGGATAATTCACCCCTCCACTTT. The chain recombines TRBV5-5 with TRBJ1-6; TRBD1 might be the D (6 bases). With 2 bases removed from V and 5 bases from J, the gap between germline ends came to 14 bases. CDR1 is SGHKS and CDR2 is YYEKEE in the germline V gene (reference sequence). This CDR3 has 16 amino acids.

The chain links TRBV7-9 to TRBJ1-5; perhaps TRBD1 as D (5 bases). Germline CDR1 and CDR2: SEHNR and FQNEAQ (reference sequence). V lost 1 base, J lost 4 bases, and 17 bases lay in between. There are 17 residues in the CDR3. The chain's CDR3 is CASSLGSGWQVNQPQHF. Written as DNA, the CDR3 is TGTGCCAGCAGCTTAGGGTCAGGGTGGCAGGTGAATCAGCCCCAGCATTTT.

This clone was observed a single time. Written as DNA, the CDR3 is TGTGCCAGCAGCTTTGGGACAGGGGTCAATCAGCCCCAGCATTTT. This encodes CASSFGTGVNQPQHF. The rearrangement joins TRBV7-2 to TRBJ1-5; 10 bases map to TRBD1. This CDR3 region has 15 residues. V shed 3 bases and J 3 bases; nucleotides not matched to a gene: 2. Germline V gives CDR1 SGHTA, CDR2 FQGNSA. The complete variable domain, with remaining parts taken from reference TRBV7-2 and TRBJ1-5, reads GAGVSQSPSNKVTEKGKDVELRCDPISGHTALYWYRQSLGQGLEFLIYFQGNSAPDKSGLPSDRFSAERTGGSVSTLTIQRTQQEDSAVYLCASSFGTGVNQPQHFGDGTRLSIL.

This clone appeared a few times. The genes are TRBV28 and TRBJ1-1; a possible D gene is TRBD1 (5 bases). V was shortened by 6 bases and J by 10 bases, with 12 bases between the two germline ends. In germline, CDR1 is MDHEN, CDR2 SYDVKM. The length of the CDR3 is 11 residues. CDR3 sequence reads: CASRAARGAFF. CDR3 sequence (DNA): TGTGCCAGCAGGGCGGCAAGGGGAGCTTTCTTT.

The chain links TRBV7-9 to TRBJ1-2; D uncertain. Between the trimmed V and J ends, which lost 4 bases and 8 bases, there was a span of 11 bases. Germline V lookup: CDR1 SEHNR, CDR2 FQNEAQ (reference sequence). The CDR3 runs 12 residues. In DNA, the CDR3 is TGTGCCAGCAGCTCCGGGGTAGGCGGCTACACCTTC. The encoded protein is CASSSGVGGYTF.

J is TRBJ2-1 and V is TRBV13, with 8 bases fitting TRBD2. The junction had 12 bases not matched to a gene; V was cut back by 4 bases and J by 1 base. CDR1 PRHDT and CDR2 FYEKMQ come from the germline V gene (reference sequence). The CDR3 is 18 amino acids. CDR3 protein: CASSSLLAAPSSYNEQFF. Here the CDR3 DNA reads TGTGCCAGCAGCTCATTACTAGCGGCTCCTTCATCCTACAATGAGCAGTTCTTC.

The rearrangement links TRBV10-3 to TRBJ2-3; 7 nucleotides line up with TRBD1. Looked up from germline, CDR1 is ENHRY and CDR2 is SYGVKD. V lost 3 bases and J lost 3; bases outside the gene matches: 12. The CDR3 has 17 amino acids. The CDR3 reads CAISDPATGDRTDTQYF. In DNA, the CDR3 is TGTGCCATCAGTGATCCCGCCACAGGGGATCGTACAGATACGCAGTATTTT.

The genes are TRBV15 and TRBJ2-3, with TRBD1 matching over 9 bases. The CDR3 runs 16 residues. Germline V gene data show CDR1 as LNHNV and CDR2 as YYDKDF (reference sequence). Trimming at V came to 5 bases and at J to 1 base, leaving 7 bases not matched to a gene. Here the CDR3 reads CATSSPGQGGTDTQYF. The CDR3, as DNA: TGTGCCACCAGCTCCCCGGGACAGGGCGGCACAGATACGCAGTATTTT.

V gene TRBV9 combines with J gene TRBJ2-1; possible D gene TRBD2, 5 bases. Germline V gene data show CDR1 as SGDLS and CDR2 as YYNGEE. The CDR3 contains 16 residues. V lost 3 bases and J lost 0, with 13 bases in between. CDR3 region: CASSALTGFSYNEQFF. The CDR3 DNA is TGTGCCAGCAGCGCTCTTACGGGGTTCTCCTACAATGAGCAGTTCTTC.

The J gene is TRBJ2-7, the V gene TRBV6-5; no clear D gene. The V and J ends lost 10 bases and 0 bases respectively, with 10 bases between them. Germline values: CDR1 MNHEY, CDR2 SVGAGI. The CDR3 has 12 residues. The CDR3 DNA is TGTGCCACCTCAGGTAACTCCTACGAGCAGTACTTC. Protein product: CATSGNSYEQYF.

The CDR3 spells CASREQGKYNSPLHF. DNA for the CDR3: TGTGCCAGCCGTGAACAGGGGAAGTATAATTCACCCCTCCACTTT. The chain couples TRBV28 to TRBJ1-6; 7 bases fit TRBD1. Per germline, CDR1 MDHEN and CDR2 SYDVKM. Losses at the gene ends were 8 bases for V and 4 bases for J; bases not matched to a gene: 8. This CDR3 has 15 amino acids. The full variable domain, with the rest looked up from reference TRBV28 and TRBJ1-6, is DVKVTQSSRYLVKRTGEKVFLECVQDMDHENMFWYRQDPGLGLRLIYFSYDVKMKEKGDIPEGYSVSREKKERFSLILESASTNQTSMYLCASREQGKYNSPLHFGNGTRLTVT.

The chain has TRBV7-9 and TRBJ2-3; 9 bases match TRBD1. This CDR3 region has 16 residues. Unmatched junction bases numbered 7, after V lost 5 bases and J lost 1 base. Germline values: CDR1 SEHNR, CDR2 FQNEAQ (reference sequence). The CDR3 DNA follows: TGTGCCAGCAGCGTACAGGGGGCGATGGGCACAGATACGCAGTATTTT. It specifies CASSVQGAMGTDTQYF.

The chain links TRBV12-3 or TRBV12-4 to TRBJ1-1; D is uncertain. The CDR3 is 13 amino acids. Trimming pared 1 base from V and 2 bases from J, leaving 5 bases between. Here the CDR3 DNA reads TGTGCCAGCAGTTTAGTCTATAACACTGAAGCTTTCTTT. It yields the protein CASSLVYNTEAFF.

The genes are TRBV28 and TRBJ1-5, with 8 bases identical to TRBD1. Losses at the gene ends were 4 bases for V and 4 bases for J; bases not matched to a gene: 6. Germline CDR1 reads MDHEN; CDR2 reads SYDVKM. The CDR3 totals 15 residues. CDR3 loop: CASSSLTGANQPQHF. CDR3 sequence (DNA): TGTGCCAGCAGTTCATTGACAGGGGCAAATCAGCCCCAGCATTTT.

This clone has only one observation. Other DNA sequences in the sample encode the same CDR3. This chain links TRBV11-2 with TRBJ2-5; 8 bases line up with TRBD1. In germline, CDR1 is SGHAT, CDR2 FQNNGV. The CDR3 has 15 amino acids. V shed 2 bases, J shed 4 bases, and the junction held 6 bases outside the gene matches. CDR3 in amino acids: CASSLLAGGRETQYF. The CDR3 coding sequence is TGTGCCAGCAGCTTACTAGCAGGGGGCAGAGAGACCCAGTACTTC. Variable domain in full (rest from reference TRBV11-2 and TRBJ2-5): EAGVAQSPRYKIIEKRQSVAFWCNPISGHATLYWYQQILGQGPKLLIQFQNNGVVDDSQLPKDRFSAERLKGVDSTLKIQPAKLEDSAVYLCASSLLAGGRETQYFGPGTRLLVL.

This sequence joins TRBV11-2 and TRBJ2-7; a possible D gene is TRBD2 (7 bases). Trimming took off 3 bases at V and 6 bases at J, with 15 bases between the two ends. Germline values: CDR1 SGHAT, CDR2 FQNNGV. CDR3 length equals 14 residues. CDR3 nucleotides: TGTGCCAGCAGCTTCTCTGGGGGGGCGGGCGAGCAGTACTTC. Protein product: CASSFSGGAGEQYF.

J is TRBJ2-7 and V is TRBV19, with D perhaps TRBD2 (6 bases). The CDR3 has 14 amino acids. V lost 6 bases to trimming and J lost 1 base, with 13 bases between them. Germline V gene data show CDR1 as LNHDA and CDR2 as SQIVND (reference sequence). CDR3 coding DNA: TGTGCCAGTAGCCTTAGGGGACTGTCCTACGAGCAGTACTTC. Translating gives CASSLRGLSYEQYF.

This chain links TRBV6-5 with TRBJ1-1; D is ambiguous. Germline CDR1 reads MNHEY; CDR2 reads SVGAGI. This CDR3 comprises 13 residues. The germline V and J ends were trimmed by 8 bases and 0 bases, with 10 bases remaining between them. CDR3 loop: CASGSRVNTEAFF. The CDR3 coding sequence is TGTGCCAGCGGGTCCCGGGTGAACACTGAAGCTTTCTTT.

The chain employs TRBV7-2 and TRBJ1-1; TRBD1 matches 7 bases. The CDR3 sequence is 13 residues long. The J segment lost 5 bases and the V segment lost 5 bases, leaving 5 bases of the junction unmatched. Germline V gives CDR1 SGHTA, CDR2 FQGNSA. The CDR3 sequence is CASSRQGKTEAFF. The DNA for the CDR3 is TGTGCCAGCAGCCGACAGGGTAAGACTGAAGCTTTCTTT.

The chain uses TRBV7-8 and TRBJ1-5; 9 bases are a match to TRBD1. V lost 3 bases, J lost 0 bases, and 9 bases stayed unmatched. From germline, CDR1 is SGHVS and CDR2 FQNEAQ. CDR3 length equals 18 residues. The CDR3 here is CASSLDNRGPYSNQPQHF. DNA of the CDR3: TGTGCCAGCAGCTTGGACAACAGGGGGCCCTATAGCAATCAGCCCCAGCATTTT.

The V and J genes are TRBV7-2 and TRBJ2-3; TRBD2 agrees at 7 bases. Germline V lookup: CDR1 SGHTA, CDR2 FQGNSA. V lost 1 base to trimming and J lost 11 bases; unmatched junction nucleotides: 9. The CDR3 consists of 14 residues. CDR3 sequence: CASSLGEPTGGQYF. The CDR3 DNA is TGTGCCAGCAGCTTAGGGGAGCCAACGGGAGGGCAGTATTTT.

CDR3 residues: CASSKISGTSNTEAFF. CDR3 bases: TGTGCCAGCAGCAAGATCTCCGGGACATCGAACACTGAAGCTTTCTTT. The chain combines TRBV7-9 with TRBJ1-1, with a weak D call TRBD1 (6 bases). CDR1 is SEHNR, CDR2 FQNEAQ, per germline (reference sequence). CDR3 size: 16 residues. Deletions cut 5 bases from V and 1 base from J, with 17 bases between.

This chain joins TRBV2 and TRBJ1-2; the D is unclear. The CDR3 covers 15 residues. The germline CDR1 and CDR2 sequences are SNHLY and FYNNEI. V was shortened by 4 bases and J by 0 bases, with 12 bases between the two germline ends. CDR3 DNA sequence: TGTGCCAGCAGTGTTCTAACTACCACTAACTATGGCTACACCTTC. Residues: CASSVLTTTNYGYTF.

The rearrangement links TRBV5-4 to TRBJ2-1; TRBD2 matches 9 bases. V lost 0 bases and J lost 4; bases outside the gene matches: 2. The CDR3 contains 15 residues. CDR1 and CDR2 from the germline V gene are SGHNT and YYREEE (reference sequence). Written as DNA, the CDR3 is TGTGCCAGCAGCTTGGGCGGGGGGGGATACAATGAGCAGTTCTTC. Protein product: CASSLGGGGYNEQFF.

This chain links TRBV18 with TRBJ2-1; a weak D match, TRBD1 (5 bases). The V gene's germline CDR1 is KGHSH and CDR2 LQKENI. V lost 3 bases and J 9 bases, leaving 15 bases between the germline ends. CDR3 length equals 14 residues. As DNA, the CDR3 is TGTGCCAGCTCACCTGGGGCACAGATACTTGAGCAGTTCTTC. It yields the protein CASSPGAQILEQFF.

This chain links TRBV5-1 with TRBJ2-1; perhaps TRBD2 as D (6 bases). Germline V gene lookup returns CDR1 SGHRS and CDR2 YFSETQ. The ends were cut back, 1 base at V and 6 bases at J, with 14 bases in the middle. The CDR3 contains 15 residues. CDR3 loop: CASSLWQEGVNEQFF. The CDR3 DNA reads as TGCGCCAGCAGCTTGTGGCAGGAGGGTGTCAATGAGCAGTTCTTC.

The genes are TRBV7-6 and TRBJ2-7, with 7 bases aligning to TRBD2. The CDR3 consists of 19 residues. The V and J ends lost 0 bases and 0 bases, in that order; junction bases with no gene match: 14. Germline loops: CDR1 SGHVS, CDR2 FNYEAQ. The DNA of the CDR3 is TGTGCCAGCAGCTTAGCCCCAGGGCAGGGCAGCGGGGCCTCCTACGAGCAGTACTTC. It specifies CASSLAPGQGSGASYEQYF.

The genes are TRBV6-5 and TRBJ2-2; D unclear. Trimming took off 8 bases at V and 3 bases at J, with 10 bases between the two ends. Looked up from germline, CDR1 is MNHEY and CDR2 is SVGAGI. CDR3 length equals 13 residues. The CDR3 loop reads CASCVGYTGELFF. As DNA, the CDR3 is TGTGCCAGCTGCGTTGGTTACACCGGGGAGCTGTTTTTT.